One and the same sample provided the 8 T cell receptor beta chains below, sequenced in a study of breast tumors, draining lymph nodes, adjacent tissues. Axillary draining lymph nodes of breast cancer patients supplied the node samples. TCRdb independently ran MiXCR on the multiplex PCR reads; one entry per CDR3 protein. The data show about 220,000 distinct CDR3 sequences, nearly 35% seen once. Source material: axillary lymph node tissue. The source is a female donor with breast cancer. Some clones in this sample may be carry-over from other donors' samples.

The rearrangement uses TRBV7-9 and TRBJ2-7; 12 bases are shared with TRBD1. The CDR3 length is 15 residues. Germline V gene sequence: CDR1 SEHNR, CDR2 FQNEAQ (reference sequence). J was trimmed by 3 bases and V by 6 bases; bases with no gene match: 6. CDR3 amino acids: CASSLGQGAFYEQYF. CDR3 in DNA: TGTGCCAGCAGTTTGGGACAGGGGGCCTTCTACGAGCAGTACTTC.

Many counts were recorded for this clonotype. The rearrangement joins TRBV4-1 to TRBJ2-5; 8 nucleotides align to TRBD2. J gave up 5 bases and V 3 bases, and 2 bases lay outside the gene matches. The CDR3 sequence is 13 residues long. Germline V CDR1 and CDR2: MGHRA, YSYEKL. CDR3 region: CASSHPGGETQYF. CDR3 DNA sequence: TGCGCCAGCAGCCATCCGGGAGGGGAGACCCAGTACTTC.

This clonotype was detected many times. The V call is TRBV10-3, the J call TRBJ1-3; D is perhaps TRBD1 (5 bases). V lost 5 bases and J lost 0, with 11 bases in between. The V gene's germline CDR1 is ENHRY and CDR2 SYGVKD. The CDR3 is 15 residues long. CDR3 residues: CAISRQTVSGNTIYF. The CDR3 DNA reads TGTGCCATCAGTAGACAGACAGTCTCTGGAAACACCATATATTTT.

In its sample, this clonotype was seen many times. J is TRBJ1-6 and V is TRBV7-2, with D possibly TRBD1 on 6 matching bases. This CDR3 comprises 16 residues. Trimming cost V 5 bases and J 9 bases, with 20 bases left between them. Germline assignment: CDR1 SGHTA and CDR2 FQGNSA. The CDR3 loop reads CASSPGGGNSGSPLHF. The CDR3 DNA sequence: TGTGCCAGCAGCCCCGGGGGGGGCAATTCGGGTTCACCCCTCCACTTT.

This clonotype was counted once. The CDR3 spells CATSDPRGANTGETQYF. The CDR3 DNA is TGTGCCACCAGTGACCCGAGGGGGGCGAACACCGGGGAGACCCAGTACTTC. V gene TRBV24-1 combines with J gene TRBJ2-5; the D call may be TRBD1 or TRBD2 (6 bases each). V was pared by 4 bases and J by 5 bases, with 22 bases between. CDR3 length: 17 residues. Germline V gene sequence: CDR1 KGHDR, CDR2 SFDVKD.

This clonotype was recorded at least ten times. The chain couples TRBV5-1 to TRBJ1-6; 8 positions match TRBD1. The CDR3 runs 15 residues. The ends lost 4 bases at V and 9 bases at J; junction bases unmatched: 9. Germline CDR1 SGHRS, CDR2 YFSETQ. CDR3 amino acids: CASSLGQGFGSPLHF. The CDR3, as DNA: TGCGCCAGCAGCCTCGGACAGGGTTTTGGTTCACCCCTCCACTTT.

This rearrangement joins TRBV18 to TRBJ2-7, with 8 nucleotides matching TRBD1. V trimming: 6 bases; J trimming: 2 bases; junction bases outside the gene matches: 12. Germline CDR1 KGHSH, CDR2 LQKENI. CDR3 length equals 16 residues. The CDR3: CASSRTSGTGAYEQYF. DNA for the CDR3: TGTGCCAGCTCGCGAACCTCCGGGACAGGAGCCTACGAGCAGTACTTC. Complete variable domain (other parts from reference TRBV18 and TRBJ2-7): NAGVMQNPRHLVRRRGQEARLRCSPMKGHSHVYWYRQLPEEGLKFMVYLQKENIIDESGMPKERFSAEFPKEGPSILRIQQVVRGDSAAYFCASSRTSGTGAYEQYFGPGTRLTVT.

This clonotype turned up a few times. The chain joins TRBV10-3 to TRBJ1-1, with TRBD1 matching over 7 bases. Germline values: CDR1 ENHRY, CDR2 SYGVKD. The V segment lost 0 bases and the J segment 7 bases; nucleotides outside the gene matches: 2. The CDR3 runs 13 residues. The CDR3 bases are TGTGCCATCAGTGAGTCACAGGGGTTTGAAGCTTTCTTT. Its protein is CAISESQGFEAFF.